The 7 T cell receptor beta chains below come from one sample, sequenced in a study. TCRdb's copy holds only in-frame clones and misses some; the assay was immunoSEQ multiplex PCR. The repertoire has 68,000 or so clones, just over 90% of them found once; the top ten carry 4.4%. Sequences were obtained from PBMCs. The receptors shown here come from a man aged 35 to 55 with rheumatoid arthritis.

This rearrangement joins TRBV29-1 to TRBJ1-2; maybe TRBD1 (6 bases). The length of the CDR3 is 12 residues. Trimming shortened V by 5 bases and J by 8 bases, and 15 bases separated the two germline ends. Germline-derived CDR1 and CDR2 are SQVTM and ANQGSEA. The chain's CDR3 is CSVRRGEEGYTF. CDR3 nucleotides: TGCAGCGTTCGTAGGGGGGAGGAGGGCTACACCTTC.

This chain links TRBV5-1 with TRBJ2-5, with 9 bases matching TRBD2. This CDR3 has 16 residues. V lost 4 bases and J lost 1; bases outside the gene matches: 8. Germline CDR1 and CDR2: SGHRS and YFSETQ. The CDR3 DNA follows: TGCGCCAGCAGCAAGACTAGCGGCACAACCCAAGAGACCCAGTACTTC. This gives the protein CASSKTSGTTQETQYF.

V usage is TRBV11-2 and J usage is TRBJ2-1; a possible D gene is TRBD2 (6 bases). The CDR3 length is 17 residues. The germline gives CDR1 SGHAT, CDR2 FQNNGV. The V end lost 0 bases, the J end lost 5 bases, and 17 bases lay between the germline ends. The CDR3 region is CASSLDLLGLDDNEQFF. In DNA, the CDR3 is TGTGCCAGCAGCTTAGATCTTTTGGGACTGGATGACAATGAGCAGTTCTTC.

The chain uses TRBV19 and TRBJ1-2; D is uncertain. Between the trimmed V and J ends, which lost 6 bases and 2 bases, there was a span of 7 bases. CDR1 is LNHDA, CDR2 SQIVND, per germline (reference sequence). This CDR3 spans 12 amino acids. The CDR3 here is CASRGQNYGYTF. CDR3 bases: TGTGCCAGTAGAGGCCAGAACTATGGCTACACCTTC.

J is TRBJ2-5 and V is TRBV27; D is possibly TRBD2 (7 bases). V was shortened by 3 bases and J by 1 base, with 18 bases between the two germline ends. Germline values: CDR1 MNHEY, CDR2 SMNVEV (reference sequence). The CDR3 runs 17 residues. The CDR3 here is CASSFRFRGAAQETQYF. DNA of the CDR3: TGTGCCAGCAGTTTTAGGTTTCGGGGGGCGGCCCAAGAGACCCAGTACTTC.

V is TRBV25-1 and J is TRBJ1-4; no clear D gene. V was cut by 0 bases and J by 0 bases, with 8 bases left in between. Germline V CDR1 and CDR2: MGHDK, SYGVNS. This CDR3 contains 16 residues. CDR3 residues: CASSEYGRSTNEKLFF. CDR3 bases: TGTGCCAGCAGTGAATATGGGAGATCAACTAATGAAAAACTGTTTTTT.

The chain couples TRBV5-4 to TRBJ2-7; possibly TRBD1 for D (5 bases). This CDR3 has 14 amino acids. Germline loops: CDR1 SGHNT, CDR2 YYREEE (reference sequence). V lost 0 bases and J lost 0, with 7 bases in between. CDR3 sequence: CASSLDRRSYEQYF. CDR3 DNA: TGTGCCAGCAGCTTGGACAGGCGCTCCTACGAGCAGTACTTC.